Here is one T cell receptor (beta chain) with its context. Its antigen remains unidentified. This CDR3 contains 14 residues. The germline V and J ends were trimmed by 5 bases and 5 bases, with 13 bases remaining between them. Germline assignment: CDR1 MNHEY and CDR2 SMNVEV (reference sequence). The data originate from a study of T cells in localized non-small cell lung cancer. Here immunoSEQ multiplex PCR was the method, and the copy in TCRdb shows in-frame clones only, minus some. Here the sample spans over 40,000 clones, about 88% being singletons. Overall study results and limits: When the top 100 tumor clones were examined, a median approximately 57 of them also appeared in the adjacent lung, which was paired and uninvolved.

This receptor was identified in a female donor over 55 with stage I squamous cell lung carcinoma. The rearrangement joins TRBV27 to TRBJ1-5; weak D call: TRBD1 (6 bases). The starting material was peripheral blood, obtained before any cancer treatment. DNA for the CDR3: TGTGCCAGCAGTGCATACGGGGGCGATCAGCCCCAGCATTTT. It codes for CASSAYGGDQPQHF.